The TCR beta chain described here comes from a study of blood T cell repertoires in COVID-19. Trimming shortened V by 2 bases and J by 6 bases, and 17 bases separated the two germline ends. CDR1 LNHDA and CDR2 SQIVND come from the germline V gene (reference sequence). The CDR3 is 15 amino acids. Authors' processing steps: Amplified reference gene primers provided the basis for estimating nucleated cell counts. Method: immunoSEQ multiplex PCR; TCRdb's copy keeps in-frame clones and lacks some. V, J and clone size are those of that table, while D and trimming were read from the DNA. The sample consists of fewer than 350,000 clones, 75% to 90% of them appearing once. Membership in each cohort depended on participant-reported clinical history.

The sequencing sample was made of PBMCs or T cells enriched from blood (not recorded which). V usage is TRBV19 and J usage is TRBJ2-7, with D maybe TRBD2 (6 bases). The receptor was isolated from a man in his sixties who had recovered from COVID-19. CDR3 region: CASSIYPPAGSEQYF. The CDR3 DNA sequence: TGTGCCAGTAGTATATACCCCCCGGCGGGAAGCGAGCAGTACTTC.